These 9 T cell receptor beta chains were all obtained from the same sample, sequenced in a study of shared clonotypes between healthy human individuals. Here immunoSEQ multiplex PCR was the method, and the copy in TCRdb shows in-frame clones only, minus some. The sample shows over 95,000 clones, about 70% of them seen only once. The sequencing sample was made of memory CD8+ T cells sorted from blood. Regarding subset: CD45RO+ cells pooled with CCR7-negative TemRA cells. The receptors shown here come from a woman aged 25 to 39 in good health.

V usage is TRBV9 and J usage is TRBJ2-7; D unclear. The V gene lost 4 bases and the J gene lost 6 bases, with 8 bases spanning the gap. CDR1 and CDR2 from the germline V gene are SGDLS and YYNGEE. The CDR3 loop spans 11 amino acids. CDR3 DNA: TGTGCCAGCAGCCCCCGCCGCGAGCAGTACTTC. This codes for CASSPRREQYF.

V gene TRBV7-7 combines with J gene TRBJ2-1; maybe TRBD2 (5 bases). The CDR3 totals 15 residues. Deletions cut 5 bases from V and 7 bases from J, with 18 bases between. The germline V gene encodes CDR1 SSHAT and CDR2 FNYEAQ (reference sequence). The DNA of the CDR3 is TGTGCCAGCAGCCCATCCCCCTCCCCGGGGAATGAGCAGTTCTTC. It is translated as CASSPSPSPGNEQFF.

The chain employs TRBV28 and TRBJ2-7; 8 nucleotides line up with TRBD1. Losses at the gene ends were 6 bases for V and 0 bases for J; bases not matched to a gene: 1. This CDR3 is 13 amino acids long. CDR1 and CDR2 (germline): MDHEN, SYDVKM. The CDR3 DNA is TGTGCCAGCAGGACAGGGGACTCCTACGAGCAGTACTTC. Translation gives CASRTGDSYEQYF.

This clone was seen just once. The chain uses TRBV6-4 and TRBJ2-1; 7 bases are a match to TRBD2. Trimming cost V 4 bases and J 8 bases; bases outside gene matches: 5. The CDR3 is 13 residues long. Germline values: CDR1 MRHNA, CDR2 SNTAGT. In DNA, the CDR3 is TGTGCCAGCAGTGCCCGGGGGGAGGATGAGCAGTTCTTC. This encodes CASSARGEDEQFF.

This clone has a handful of counts. The rearrangement joins TRBV6-1 to TRBJ2-1, with D maybe TRBD1 (6 bases). The CDR3 is made up of 15 amino acids. Germline-derived CDR1 and CDR2 are MNHNS and SASEGT. Trimming took off 7 bases at V and 5 bases at J, with 18 bases between the two ends. This CDR3 is CASNLGRTENNEQFF. The CDR3 coding sequence is TGTGCCAGCAACTTGGGCCGGACAGAAAACAATGAGCAGTTCTTC.

J is TRBJ2-1 and V is TRBV5-6; 10 bases map to TRBD2. This CDR3 spans 15 amino acids. Germline CDR1 reads SGHDT; CDR2 reads YYEEEE. The trim removed 4 bases at V and 5 bases at J, leaving 6 bases unmatched. The CDR3 reads CASSPRLAGDNEQFF. The CDR3 DNA reads TGTGCCAGCAGCCCTCGGCTAGCGGGAGACAATGAGCAGTTCTTC.

The genes are TRBV7-9 and TRBJ1-3; 8 positions agree with TRBD1. Germline CDR1 SEHNR, CDR2 FQNEAQ (reference sequence). The CDR3 is 14 residues long. The V gene end was trimmed by 5 bases and the J gene end by 3 bases; junction bases not matched to a gene: 3. Here the CDR3 DNA reads TGTGCCAGCAGCGAAACAGGGGGTGGAAACACCATATATTTT. Residues: CASSETGGGNTIYF.

The gene calls are TRBV15 and TRBJ2-3; possible D gene TRBD2, 6 bases. V lost 2 bases and J lost 0, with 21 bases in between. The CDR3 runs 19 residues. CDR1 is LNHNV, CDR2 YYDKDF, per germline (reference sequence). CDR3 in DNA: TGTGCCACCAGCAGACTCATCGCGCCGGGACTCCCTAGCACAGATACGCAGTATTTT. This gives the protein CATSRLIAPGLPSTDTQYF.

The V gene is TRBV6-1, the J gene TRBJ2-7, with TRBD2 matching over 9 bases. The CDR3 is made up of 16 amino acids. In germline, CDR1 is MNHNS, CDR2 SASEGT. V trimming: 0 bases; J trimming: 2 bases; junction bases outside the gene matches: 5. CDR3 protein: CASSEAWLAGPYEQYF. As DNA, the CDR3 is TGTGCCAGCAGTGAAGCGTGGCTAGCGGGACCCTACGAGCAGTACTTC.